This entry lists 7 T cell receptor beta chains sequenced from one sample in a study of spatial heterogeneity in lung cancer. No antigen is known for these receptors. TCRdb called the 5' RACE reads again in MiXCR, with one record for every CDR3 protein. Found here are approximately 15,000 distinct CDR3 sequences, about 4.5% of them singletons; the top ten hold around 17%. The time point is: sample taken at primary tumor resection. Regarding the study as a whole: In tumors, expanded intratumoral alpha and beta TCR counts tracked mutation counts.

This specimen consisted of lung tumor tissue, obtained at surgery. Receptors originate from a female donor with early-stage non-small cell lung cancer.

This clonotype was seen at least ten times. The chain combines TRBV10-3 with TRBJ2-3; D unclear. Germline V lookup: CDR1 ENHRY, CDR2 SYGVKD. V gave up 2 bases and J gave up 1 base, with 7 bases separating them. The CDR3 runs 14 residues. The CDR3 DNA reads as TGTGCCATCAGTGAGGCCGGTCGCACAGATACGCAGTATTTT. Translated: CAISEAGRTDTQYF.

This clonotype is labeled as medium-sized. The J gene is TRBJ1-5, the V gene TRBV7-6; D is undetermined. The CDR3 is 15 amino acids. Germline-derived CDR1 and CDR2 are SGHVS and FNYEAQ. Trimming cost V 1 base and J 3 bases, with 10 bases left between them. CDR3 in amino acids: CASSLEGTPNQPQHF. DNA of the CDR3: TGTGCCAGCAGCTTAGAGGGAACCCCCAATCAGCCCCAGCATTTT.

This clonotype showed up just a few times. The chain recombines TRBV5-1 with TRBJ1-1; possible D gene TRBD1, 6 bases. The V gene lost 0 bases and the J gene lost 6 bases, with 12 bases spanning the gap. Germline V gene data show CDR1 as SGHRS and CDR2 as YFSETQ. The length of the CDR3 is 14 residues. For the CDR3, the DNA is TGCGCCAGCAGCTTGGCCCGGACAGCAGCTGAAGCTTTCTTT. The encoded protein is CASSLARTAAEAFF.

This clonotype was counted ten times or more. The gene calls are TRBV3-1 and TRBJ1-1; D is unresolved. The CDR3 is 14 residues long. Trimming removed 8 bases at V and 1 base at J, with 14 bases between. The germline CDR1 and CDR2 sequences are LGHDT and YNNKEL (reference sequence). In DNA, the CDR3 is TGTGCCAGCTCAGACCGTTACCGGAACACTGAAGCTTTCTTT. Amino acid sequence: CASSDRYRNTEAFF.

Many counts were recorded for this clonotype. The chain joins TRBV20-1 to TRBJ2-3, with 10 bases fitting TRBD2. The CDR3 is 15 residues long. The V gene's germline CDR1 is DFQATT and CDR2 SNEGSKA (reference sequence). The V and J ends lost 1 base and 1 base, in that order; junction bases with no gene match: 2. CDR3 in DNA: TGCAGTGCTAGAGTAGGGACTAGCGGCACAGATACGCAGTATTTT. Protein product: CSARVGTSGTDTQYF.

This clonotype was detected many times. The chain has TRBV20-1 and TRBJ2-5; D is undetermined. The germline V and J ends were trimmed by 0 bases and 0 bases, with 17 bases remaining between them. Germline V gene sequence: CDR1 DFQATT, CDR2 SNEGSKA (reference sequence). The CDR3 runs 17 residues. CDR3 nucleotides: TGCAGTGCTAGAGATGAGGACGGAGTGTTTTACCAAGAGACCCAGTACTTC. Translating it yields CSARDEDGVFYQETQYF.

This clonotype occurred many times. The chain joins TRBV7-9 to TRBJ1-2; D perhaps matches TRBD1 (5 bases). The germline V gene encodes CDR1 SEHNR and CDR2 FQNEAQ (reference sequence). This CDR3 spans 15 amino acids. V was pared by 0 bases and J by 4 bases, with 12 bases between. CDR3 DNA sequence: TGTGCCAGCAGCTTAGCCGGGGCGCGAGGCTATGGCTACACCTTC. Its protein product is CASSLAGARGYGYTF. Complete variable domain (other parts from reference TRBV7-9 and TRBJ1-2): DTGVSQNPRHKITKRGQNVTFRCDPISEHNRLYWYRQTLGQGPEFLTYFQNEAQLEKSRLLSDRFSAERPKGSFSTLEIQRTEQGDSAMYLCASSLAGARGYGYTFGSGTRLTVV.